The source of this T cell receptor beta chain is a study of shared T cell receptors in the human thymus. Clones were sequenced by immunoSEQ multiplex PCR, and TCRdb holds only the in-frame ones, with some missing. The data contain 650,000 to 950,000 clones, approximately 83% of them singletons. Germline loops: CDR1 LNHDA, CDR2 SQIVND (reference sequence). The V gene end was trimmed by 4 bases and the J gene end by 2 bases; junction bases not matched to a gene: 4. The CDR3 contains 15 residues. This clone was seen only a few times. The sample was also linked to a second study, of human thymus T cells. That paper adds: Donation was from healthy Finnish infants who were having corrective surgery that addressed congenital heart defects. Thymic material originated from resections removed in the course of corrective heart surgery. Thymic and blood repertoires appeared to show biased V and J gene usage. Reports from related research described highly overlapping thymic repertoires among unrelated individuals.

The source material was thymocytes. This TCR was recovered from a girl under three years old with a congenital heart defect. The chain links TRBV19 to TRBJ1-2; 10 nucleotides line up with TRBD1. CDR3 DNA: TGTGCCAGTAGTAAACCGGGACAGGGGAACTATGGCTACACCTTC. Protein product: CASSKPGQGNYGYTF.